This TCR beta chain was profiled in a study of shared clonotypes between healthy human individuals. Clones were sequenced by immunoSEQ multiplex PCR, and TCRdb holds only the in-frame ones, with some missing. The table shows roughly 400,000 clones, with around 96% occurring only once. The J segment lost 4 bases and the V segment lost 3 bases, leaving 6 bases of the junction unmatched. CDR3 length: 15 amino acids. From germline, CDR1 is MGHDK and CDR2 SYGVNS. This sequence joins TRBV25-1 and TRBJ1-3, with TRBD1 identical over 7 bases. The clonotype originates from a young man in good health. Sequenced input: memory CD8+ T cells sorted from blood. Indicated subset: CD45RO+ cells pooled with CCR7-negative TemRA cells. CDR3: CASSDPGGSGNTIYF. The CDR3 DNA follows: TGTGCCAGCAGTGACCCAGGGGGTTCCGGAAACACCATATATTTT.